The text below deals with one T cell receptor beta chain. The sample comes from a study of shared clonotypes between healthy human individuals. V was cut by 5 bases and J by 2 bases, with 15 bases left in between. The CDR3 has 15 amino acids. The germline CDR1 and CDR2 sequences are LNHNV and YYDKDF (reference sequence). CD45RO-negative cells were positively selected for CCR7, leaving out terminally differentiated effector memory CD45RA+ cells. Around 220 ng DNA, about 33,000 T cell genomes, went into each sorted-subset replicate PCR. Measured with immunoSEQ multiplex PCR; TCRdb has only the in-frame clones, and not every one. The data contain about 2.1 million clones, just under 95% of them singletons.

The genes are TRBV15 and TRBJ2-5; D possibly uses TRBD1 or TRBD2 (5 bases each). Sequencing input: naive CD8+ T cells from PBMCs. The clonotype was recovered from a man between 18 and 29 years old in good health. Some clones in this sample may be carry-over from other donors' samples. This CDR3 reads CATSEDRDGQETQYF. The CDR3 nucleotides are TGTGCCACCAGCGAAGACCGGGACGGACAAGAGACCCAGTACTTC.